One sample yielded the 17 T cell receptor beta chains listed below, sequenced in a study of cytomegalovirus exposure and HLA in healthy donors (dated by TCRdb to about 2017). Library creation used the immunoSEQ multiplex PCR assay. The multiplex PCR relied on a mix of 60 forward primers for TCR Vbeta segments and 13 reverse primers for TCR Jbeta segments. TCRdb retrieved this table from immuneACCESS and kept in-frame rearrangements only. Not all clones are present; in checked studies, unresolved V genes account for under half, and no reason is known for the remainder. The sample yields about 180,000 clones; about four fifths were counted once. The ten largest make up about 2.1% of the sample. Sequences were obtained from PBMCs. Every receptor here comes from a woman aged 30 to 39 in good health and CMV-seronegative.

This clone occurred a few times. J is TRBJ2-7 and V is TRBV12-5; D may be TRBD1 (6 bases). CDR1 and CDR2 (germline): LGHNT, FRNRAP. The V gene lost 0 bases and the J gene lost 0 bases, with 15 bases spanning the gap. The length of the CDR3 is 17 residues. CDR3 DNA: TGTGCTAGTGGTTTGGTACAGGGTAGCCAGAGCTCCTACGAGCAGTACTTC. Its protein product is CASGLVQGSQSSYEQYF.

The gene calls are TRBV30 and TRBJ1-1; TRBD1 matches at 8 bases. Germline CDR1 is GTSNPN and CDR2 is SVGIG (reference sequence). Trimming at V came to 0 bases and at J to 4 bases, leaving 1 base not matched to a gene. This CDR3 is 13 amino acids long. The CDR3 DNA follows: TGTGCCTGGAGTGTTGACAGGGGCACTGAAGCTTTCTTT. It yields the protein CAWSVDRGTEAFF. The whole variable domain, filled in from reference TRBV30 and TRBJ1-1, reads SQTIHQWPATLVQPVGSPLSLECTVEGTSNPNLYWYRQAAGRGLQLLFYSVGIGQISSEVPQNLSASRPQDRQFILSSKKLLLSDSGFYLCAWSVDRGTEAFFGQGTRLTVV.

The J gene is TRBJ1-2, the V gene TRBV6-5, with 11 bases matching TRBD1. Trimming took 9 bases from V and 13 from J; bases not matched to a gene: 16. CDR3 length: 14 amino acids. The germline CDR1 and CDR2 sequences are MNHEY and SVGAGI. The CDR3 here is CASRLGTGGRTVTF. The CDR3 DNA follows: TGTGCCAGTCGACTGGGGACAGGGGGAAGGACGGTCACCTTC.

In its sample, this clone was seen a few times. The V call is TRBV5-1, the J call TRBJ2-3, with D tentatively TRBD1 (6 bases). This CDR3 is built from 13 residues. From germline, CDR1 is SGHRS and CDR2 YFSETQ. Trimming shortened V by 0 bases and J by 6 bases, and 8 bases separated the two germline ends. CDR3 DNA: TGCGCCAGCAGCTTGGACAGGGCGGATACGCAGTATTTT. It translates to CASSLDRADTQYF.

This chain links TRBV18 with TRBJ1-3; a possible D gene is TRBD1 (6 bases). Germline loops: CDR1 KGHSH, CDR2 LQKENI. Trimming cost V 0 bases and J 0 bases, with 12 bases left between them. CDR3 length: 17 amino acids. CDR3 nucleotide sequence: TGTGCCAGCTCACCACCGGACAGACCGGACTCTGGAAACACCATATATTTT. This translates into CASSPPDRPDSGNTIYF.

CDR3 coding DNA: TGTGCCAGCAGCTCTCATGCGCCGGGACAGAGCTTTTCCTACGAGCAGTACTTC. It is translated as CASSSHAPGQSFSYEQYF. V usage is TRBV7-2 and J usage is TRBJ2-7; TRBD1 agrees at 7 bases. CDR1 is SGHTA, CDR2 FQGNSA, per germline. Trimming at V came to 4 bases and at J to 1 base, leaving 16 bases not matched to a gene. The CDR3 extends over 18 amino acids.

The chain links TRBV6-6 to TRBJ1-1; weak D call: TRBD1 (5 bases). CDR3 size: 16 residues. Germline V CDR1 and CDR2: MNHNY, SVGAGI (reference sequence). The V and J ends lost 1 base and 4 bases respectively, with 16 bases between them. CDR3 loop: CASSYYGFGRGTEAFF. CDR3 in DNA: TGTGCCAGCAGTTACTATGGCTTCGGGAGGGGCACTGAAGCTTTCTTT.

This chain uses TRBV6-6 with TRBJ1-6, with 10 bases matching TRBD1. J gave up 8 bases and V 2 bases, and 3 bases lay outside the gene matches. Germline V lookup: CDR1 MNHNY, CDR2 SVGAGI (reference sequence). This CDR3 region has 15 residues. The CDR3 coding sequence is TGTGCCAGCAGTTACGCGGGACAGGGGCATTCACCCCTCCACTTT. This sequence encodes CASSYAGQGHSPLHF.

The rearrangement uses TRBV30 and TRBJ1-4, with D possibly being TRBD1 (6 bases). From germline, CDR1 is GTSNPN and CDR2 SVGIG (reference sequence). The CDR3 loop spans 15 amino acids. V was pared by 1 base and J by 4 bases, with 13 bases between. CDR3 coding DNA: TGTGCCTGGAGTGGAAACAGGGCCGGTAATGAAAAACTGTTTTTT. Amino acid sequence: CAWSGNRAGNEKLFF. Looking up the rest from reference TRBV30 and TRBJ1-4 gives the full variable domain: SQTIHQWPATLVQPVGSPLSLECTVEGTSNPNLYWYRQAAGRGLQLLFYSVGIGQISSEVPQNLSASRPQDRQFILSSKKLLLSDSGFYLCAWSGNRAGNEKLFFGSGTQLSVL.

In its sample, this clone was seen once. The V gene is TRBV6-5, the J gene TRBJ2-5, with TRBD1 matching over 8 bases. Germline V gene lookup returns CDR1 MNHEY and CDR2 SVGAGI. V lost 4 bases to trimming and J lost 1 base; unmatched junction nucleotides: 5. The CDR3 is made up of 15 amino acids. The DNA for the CDR3 is TGTGCCAGCAGTTCCGGGACAGGCCCCCAAGAGACCCAGTACTTC. Its translation: CASSSGTGPQETQYF.

The rearrangement uses TRBV7-6 and TRBJ2-5; 8 nucleotides match TRBD2. Trimming at V came to 6 bases and at J to 7 bases, leaving 16 bases not matched to a gene. The CDR3 covers 16 residues. CDR1 and CDR2 from the germline V gene are SGHVS and FNYEAQ. The CDR3 DNA reads TGTGCCAGCAGGACCGGGGGGCGGGGGGCCTTCGGGACCCAGTACTTC. Its translation: CASRTGGRGAFGTQYF.

This rearrangement joins TRBV29-1 to TRBJ2-2; D may be TRBD1 (6 bases). The CDR3 totals 13 residues. Trimming pared 7 bases from V and 4 bases from J, leaving 13 bases between. The germline V gene encodes CDR1 SQVTM and CDR2 ANQGSEA. CDR3 in DNA: TGCAGCGCTGGGGTAGGGGGCACCGGGGAGCTGTTTTTT. Translation: CSAGVGGTGELFF.

V gene TRBV19 combines with J gene TRBJ2-3; TRBD2 agrees at 8 bases. Germline CDR1 and CDR2: LNHDA and SQIVND (reference sequence). Germline trimming cut 4 bases from V and 8 bases from J; bases unmatched to any gene: 17. The CDR3 loop spans 17 amino acids. The CDR3 is CASSTGTSGFFAGTQYF. The CDR3 DNA reads as TGTGCCAGTAGTACGGGTACTAGCGGTTTTTTCGCGGGTACGCAGTATTTT.

The chain links TRBV23-1 to TRBJ2-3, with D perhaps matching TRBD1 (6 bases). TRBV23-1 counts as an open reading frame of uncertain function. This CDR3 spans 16 amino acids. Trimming took 4 bases from V and 10 from J, leaving 24 bases between them. CDR3 sequence reads: CASSRLGTLYEFAQYF. The CDR3 bases are TGCGCCAGCAGTCGACTCGGGACACTATACGAGTTCGCGCAGTATTTT.

The J gene is TRBJ2-3, the V gene TRBV5-1; 13 bases are shared with TRBD2. Per germline, CDR1 SGHRS and CDR2 YFSETQ. This CDR3 contains 18 residues. Trimming removed 4 bases from V and 0 bases from J; junction bases left unmatched: 8. The CDR3 DNA sequence: TGCGCCAGCAGCGGGGGACTAGCGGGGATCGCTAGCACAGATACGCAGTATTTT. It yields the protein CASSGGLAGIASTDTQYF.

The chain links TRBV9 to TRBJ2-5; TRBD1 aligns across 8 bases. The CDR3 spans 14 residues. V shed 4 bases and J 1 base; nucleotides not matched to a gene: 3. Germline V gene lookup returns CDR1 SGDLS and CDR2 YYNGEE. CDR3 sequence reads: CASSPDRGQETQYF. CDR3 nucleotide sequence: TGTGCCAGCAGCCCAGACAGGGGCCAAGAGACCCAGTACTTC. Looking up the rest from reference TRBV9 and TRBJ2-5 gives the full variable domain: DSGVTQTPKHLITATGQRVTLRCSPRSGDLSVYWYQQSLDQGLQFLIQYYNGEERAKGNILERFSAQQFPDLHSELNLSSLELGDSALYFCASSPDRGQETQYFGPGTRLLVL.

This clone was seen a handful of times. This chain uses TRBV5-1 with TRBJ1-2; TRBD1 matches 7 bases. V dropped 4 bases and J dropped 7; count of bases not matched to a gene: 10. The CDR3 spans 14 residues. Per germline, CDR1 SGHRS and CDR2 YFSETQ. The CDR3 DNA sequence: TGCGCCAGCAGCCACGGGACAGCAGACTCTGGCTACACCTTC. This encodes CASSHGTADSGYTF.